Listed below are T cell receptor beta chains from one sample, sequenced in a study of blood T cell repertoires in COVID-19. Measured with immunoSEQ multiplex PCR; TCRdb has only the in-frame clones, and not every one. The repertoire holds roughly 260,000 clones, with about 91% as singletons. Material: peripheral blood. These receptors all stem from a person aged 18-35 years with COVID-19, enrolled during active disease. Each CDR3 is given without its conserved first and last residue. D genes are given only for firm matches. Size is omitted from some rows. Given values are once, few, many or a class for expanded clones.

abundance,j_gene,v_gene,d_gene,CDR3aa
NA,TRBJ2-7,TRBV5-1,NA,ASSLVWETGEQY
NA,TRBJ2-1,TRBV5-1,TRBD2,ASSLGGRAYNEQF
NA,TRBJ2-5,TRBV10-3,TRBD2,ASRGGGETQY
NA,TRBJ2-5,TRBV24-1,NA,ATSKGEETQY
NA,TRBJ1-2,TRBV29-1,TRBD1,SARTGELRGYT
NA,TRBJ1-2,TRBV28,NA,ASSFSRDYGYT
NA,TRBJ2-1,TRBV6-2/TRBV6-3,TRBD2,ASSYRTSGRGEQF
NA,TRBJ2-1,TRBV6-2/TRBV6-3,TRBD2,ASSPSGRASNEQF
NA,TRBJ1-4,TRBV7-9,TRBD1,ASSPGQGIEKLF
NA,TRBJ1-4,TRBV12-3/TRBV12-4,NA,ASKGHLTEKLF
NA,TRBJ2-6,TRBV6-6,TRBD2,ASSHSGLPDSGANVLT
NA,TRBJ1-6,TRBV6-5,NA,ASSPRQFSPLH
NA,TRBJ2-1,TRBV20-1,TRBD2,SASPSGRAAMVHNEQF
few,TRBJ2-5,TRBV7-9,NA,ASSLVSQETQY